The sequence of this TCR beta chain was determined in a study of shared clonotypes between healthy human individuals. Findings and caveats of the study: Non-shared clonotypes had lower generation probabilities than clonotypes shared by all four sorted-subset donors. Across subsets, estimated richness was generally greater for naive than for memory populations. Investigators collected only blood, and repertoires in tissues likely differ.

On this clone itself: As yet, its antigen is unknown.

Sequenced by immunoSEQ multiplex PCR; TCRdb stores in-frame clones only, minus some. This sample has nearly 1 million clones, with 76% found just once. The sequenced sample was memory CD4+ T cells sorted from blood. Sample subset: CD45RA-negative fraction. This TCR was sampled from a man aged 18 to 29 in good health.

The CDR3 sequence: CASSLWQTSTDTQYF. The CDR3, as DNA: TGTGCCAGCAGCCTCTGGCAGACTAGCACAGATACGCAGTATTTT. The chain links TRBV9 to TRBJ2-3, with no clear D. The V gene's germline CDR1 is SGDLS and CDR2 YYNGEE. This CDR3 spans 15 amino acids. V was cut by 4 bases and J by 0 bases, with 12 bases left in between.